A single sample is the source of the 10 T cell receptor beta chains below, sequenced in a study of T cells expressing NK-cell markers. Using the 5' RACE reads, TCRdb records one entry per CDR3 protein without DNA. This sample's clone table lists over 350,000 distinct CDR3 sequences. Sequenced input: blood T cells: a sorted CD56 or NKG2C T cell subset, CD4+ or CD8+ T cells, or bulk PBMC T cells (not recorded which). Every receptor here comes from a woman aged 45-65 years in good health.

The rearrangement uses TRBV28 and TRBJ1-4; TCRdb's assignment of TRBD1 cannot be checked, as there is no DNA. Per germline, CDR1 MDHEN and CDR2 SYDVKM. CDR3 length: 13 amino acids. The CDR3 loop is CAATGGFNEKLFF.

The gene calls are TRBV7-9 and TRBJ2-1. Germline V gene sequence: CDR1 SEHNR, CDR2 FQNEAQ (reference sequence). This CDR3 has 11 residues. CDR3 sequence: CASSLSREQFF. Filled out from reference TRBV7-9 and TRBJ2-1, the complete variable domain reads DTGVSQNPRHKITKRGQNVTFRCDPISEHNRLYWYRQTLGQGPEFLTYFQNEAQLEKSRLLSDRFSAERPKGSFSTLEIQRTEQGDSAMYLCASSLSREQFFGPGTRLTVL.

This chain connects TRBV5-5 to TRBJ2-4; lacking DNA, the TRBD2 call made by TCRdb goes unchecked. From germline, CDR1 is SGHKS and CDR2 YYEKEE (reference sequence). CDR3 length equals 14 residues. The CDR3: CASSPGLGVNIQYF. Combining the CDR3 with reference TRBV5-5 and TRBJ2-4 gives the whole variable domain DAGVTQSPTHLIKTRGQQVTLRCSPISGHKSVSWYQQVLGQGPQFIFQYYEKEERGRGNFPDRFSARQFPNYSSELNVNALLLGDSALYLCASSPGLGVNIQYFGAGTRLSVL.

The chain combines TRBV10-2 with TRBJ2-4; TCRdb reports TRBD2, a call that lacks DNA to check it against. This CDR3 comprises 19 residues. Germline V CDR1 and CDR2: WSHSY, SAAADI. The chain's CDR3 is CASSEVAGGPRLAKNIQYF.

The CDR3 protein is CASSSSSGTKTGELFF. This chain uses TRBV12-3 or TRBV12-4 with TRBJ2-2; absent DNA, TCRdb's TRBD2 call cannot be checked. This CDR3 spans 16 amino acids.

The chain uses TRBV7-9 and TRBJ1-6. CDR1 and CDR2 (germline): SEHNR, FQNEAQ (reference sequence). The CDR3 is made up of 13 amino acids. Here the CDR3 reads CASSLMNDSPLHF.

The rearrangement uses TRBV6-2 or TRBV6-3 and TRBJ2-1; absent DNA, TCRdb's TRBD2 call cannot be checked. Germline V gives CDR1 MNHEY, CDR2 SVGEGT. This CDR3 comprises 16 residues. The CDR3 is CASRHPRTSGRFEQFF.

The rearrangement links TRBV27 to TRBJ2-1. Germline lookup yields CDR1 MNHEY and CDR2 SMNVEV (reference sequence). This CDR3 is built from 15 residues. CDR3 sequence reads: CASSLKPLSYNEQFF.

The chain is built from TRBV12-3 or TRBV12-4 and TRBJ2-7; TCRdb names TRBD2, which stays unverified in the absence of DNA. The CDR3 length is 15 residues. The CDR3 sequence is CASSLASGAGYEQYF.

This chain connects TRBV18 to TRBJ1-2; TCRdb's D call, TRBD1, is unchecked because there is no DNA. This CDR3 region has 16 residues. Germline V gene sequence: CDR1 KGHSH, CDR2 LQKENI. CDR3 loop: CASSPYRTGQGYGYTF. Using reference TRBV18 and TRBJ1-2 for the parts outside the CDR3, the full variable domain is NAGVMQNPRHLVRRRGQEARLRCSPMKGHSHVYWYRQLPEEGLKFMVYLQKENIIDESGMPKERFSAEFPKEGPSILRIQQVVRGDSAAYFCASSPYRTGQGYGYTFGSGTRLTVV.